This T cell receptor (beta chain) appears in the sequencing data of a study of blood T cell repertoires in COVID-19 (TCRdb year 2020). In the study overall: Samples from collaborators originated in the United States, Italy and Spain and spanned both the acute and convalescent phases of COVID-19. The prospective study material was composed of cDNA or gDNA derived from T cells, B-cell-depleted T cells, or PBMCs. Subjects who had been exposed to COVID-19, were actively infected with it, or had recovered from it provided the deeply sampled blood TCRbeta repertoires that made up the dataset. The repertoires were released in a freely available public database meant as a resource for research on the immune response to SARS-CoV-2. The samples were drawn from the first 160 participants of the ongoing ImmuneRACE study and from some 1,300 subjects provided by 6 global collaborators. Nearly every sample came with metadata listing a de-identified subject ID, COVID-19 status, age in years and sex. Where available, HLA class I and class II types were obtained from metadata supplied by the sample provider rather than from assay-based typing.

The collaborating institutions used their own protocols to collect whole blood in K2EDTA tubes. For TCRbeta analysis, collaborators shipped samples in one of three forms: frozen whole blood, isolated PBMCs, or DNA extracted from either of those sample types. This clone has only a few counts. Its antigen remains unidentified. No base-level quality is on record; no much larger clone is a single base apart. For CDR1 and CDR2, the germline V gene lists SGHAT and FQNNGV. Reading from cysteine to phenylalanine, the CDR3 counts 15 amino acids. Only the CDR3 region is kept as DNA, spanning 45 bases read in frame from base 1. Here V drops 2 bases and J drops 4 bases, and the junction holds 5 bases not matched to any gene. TCRbeta CDR3 regions were amplified from genomic DNA by means of the immunoSEQ Assay, a bias-controlled multiplex PCR. The source study handled its data this way. The number of nucleated cells in each sample was estimated from the amplification of reference gene primers within the assay. To quantify the absolute abundance of each unique TCRbeta CDR3 rearrangement, sequence reads were collapsed and filtered. For each sample, productive Simpson clonality was calculated as the square root of Simpson's diversity index over productive rearrangements. In its TCRdb copy, this immuneACCESS table keeps in-frame sequences only and misses some clones. Where compared with another copy, unresolved V genes explain less than half of these, and the others have no known cause. The V and J calls and clone size are taken from that table; D and trimming were inferred from the DNA. Here the sample has some 260,000 clones; approximately 81% occur a single time. Approximately 3.1% of the sample is taken by the ten largest.

The research as a whole found: Clinical and demographic metadata were provided uncurated, with the amount varying by source and participant.

Specimen: peripheral blood. This TCR derives from a woman younger than 30 with acute or convalescent COVID-19. This sequence uses TRBV11-2 and TRBJ2-1; the junction holds 7 bases that match TRBD2. The DNA reads TGTGCCAGCAGCTTAATCGGACTAGAGTACAATGAGCAGTTCTTC. Protein translation: CASSLIGLEYNEQFF.